This T cell receptor (beta chain) was identified in a study of T cell repertoires in cytomegalovirus infection. Looking at the study overall: An indication of both CMV infection and matching HLA type came from public TCR beta signatures. Overall study results and limits: Of the TCR beta families, the public ones yielded a cumulative frequency that identified carriers of CMV plus the relevant HLA. What dominated the ex vivo response were HLA-C-restricted CMV-specific TCR beta clonotypes.

This clonotype was counted ten times or more. Its antigen is still unknown. TCRdb itself ran the reads through MiXCR, one entry per CDR3 protein. In the table there are about 46,000 distinct CDR3 sequences, approximately 22% of which are singletons. Germline CDR1 and CDR2: MNHNS and SASEGT. The V and J ends lost 1 base and 5 bases respectively, with 7 bases between them. CDR3 size: 13 residues. This chain connects TRBV6-1 to TRBJ2-3; no clear D gene. The source material was PBMCs, sequenced either directly or after in vitro stimulation (not recorded which). The sequence came from a human donor in good health (CMV status not recorded). Some clones in this sample may be carry-over from other donors' samples. The CDR3 region has the DNA TGTGCCAGCAGTGAAGGAGTGCGAGATACGCAGTATTTT. Protein: CASSEGVRDTQYF.